This passage covers 22 T cell receptor beta chains from one sample sequenced in a study of cytomegalovirus exposure and HLA in healthy donors. Primers for the PCR totalled 60 Vbeta and 13 Jbeta. Clones were sequenced by immunoSEQ multiplex PCR, and TCRdb holds only the in-frame ones, with some missing. The sample carries about 150,000 clones, around 83% recorded once. Sequenced input: PBMCs. Source of these receptors: a woman between 50 and 59 years old in good health and CMV-seropositive.

The V gene is TRBV5-1, the J gene TRBJ2-3, with D perhaps matching TRBD2 (5 bases). V was cut by 2 bases and J by 4 bases, with 11 bases left in between. CDR1 is SGHRS, CDR2 YFSETQ, per germline. This CDR3 region has 14 residues. The CDR3 spells CASSFLAKPDTQYF. The CDR3 bases are TGCGCCAGCAGCTTCCTAGCCAAACCAGATACGCAGTATTTT.

This clone was seen a single time. The chain employs TRBV6-6 and TRBJ2-7; D not certain. Trimming left V 0 bases short and J 2 bases short, with 5 bases between. The V gene's germline CDR1 is MNHNY and CDR2 SVGAGI (reference sequence). This CDR3 contains 13 residues. CDR3 amino acids: CASSYSNTYEQYF. Here the CDR3 DNA reads TGTGCCAGCAGTTACTCGAACACCTACGAGCAGTACTTC.

This clone was seen a few times. The genes are TRBV19 and TRBJ1-5; 9 nucleotides match TRBD1. CDR3 length: 15 residues. Trimming cost V 4 bases and J 6 bases; bases outside gene matches: 7. Germline V CDR1 and CDR2: LNHDA, SQIVND (reference sequence). The CDR3: CASSTQQGAPQPQHF. The CDR3 nucleotides are TGTGCCAGTAGTACTCAACAGGGGGCACCTCAGCCCCAGCATTTT.

Within the sample, this clone is medium-sized (0.01 to 0.1%). V usage is TRBV18 and J usage is TRBJ2-1; 10 nucleotides line up with TRBD2. This CDR3 region has 14 residues. In germline, CDR1 is KGHSH, CDR2 LQKENI. V lost 4 bases to trimming and J lost 7 bases; unmatched junction nucleotides: 4. Written as DNA, the CDR3 is TGTGCCAGCTCACAAGCGGGGGGGTATAATGAGCAGTTCTTC. Amino acid sequence: CASSQAGGYNEQFF.

The chain is built from TRBV6-5 and TRBJ2-3, with a tentative D call TRBD2 (5 bases). Germline CDR1 and CDR2: MNHEY and SVGAGI. The CDR3 has 14 amino acids. Trimming left V 7 bases short and J 3 bases short, with 14 bases between. The CDR3 here is CASTPRTHTDTQYF. The CDR3 nucleotides are TGTGCCAGCACCCCGCGGACTCATACAGATACGCAGTATTTT.

This sequence joins TRBV7-9 and TRBJ2-5; tentatively, D is TRBD1 (6 bases). The CDR3 totals 12 residues. V lost 4 bases, J lost 3 bases, and 6 bases lay in between. Germline CDR1 is SEHNR and CDR2 is FQNEAQ (reference sequence). The CDR3 here is CASSWTEETQYF. In nucleotides, the CDR3 is TGTGCCAGCAGCTGGACAGAAGAGACCCAGTACTTC.

The DNA for the CDR3 is TGTGCCAGCAATCTCCTGGAGGTTGGGGCCAACGTCCTGACTTTC. Amino acid sequence: CASNLLEVGANVLTF. The chain couples TRBV2 to TRBJ2-6; D may be TRBD2 (5 bases). The V end lost 7 bases, the J end lost 3 bases, and 13 bases lay between the germline ends. The CDR3 has 15 residues. Germline lookup yields CDR1 SNHLY and CDR2 FYNNEI.

The chain combines TRBV28 with TRBJ2-7, with 10 bases identical to TRBD2. The CDR3 contains 14 residues. V trimming: 7 bases; J trimming: 3 bases; junction bases outside the gene matches: 6. The germline CDR1 and CDR2 sequences are MDHEN and SYDVKM. In DNA form, the CDR3 reads TGTGCCAGCACCCCTAGCGGGAGTGTCTACGAGCAGTACTTC. Translation gives CASTPSGSVYEQYF. The full variable domain, completed using reference TRBV28 and TRBJ2-7, is DVKVTQSSRYLVKRTGEKVFLECVQDMDHENMFWYRQDPGLGLRLIYFSYDVKMKEKGDIPEGYSVSREKKERFSLILESASTNQTSMYLCASTPSGSVYEQYFGPGTRLTVT.

The chain is built from TRBV19 and TRBJ1-6; weak D call: TRBD1 (6 bases). The CDR3 length is 15 residues. Germline V CDR1 and CDR2: LNHDA, SQIVND (reference sequence). V was trimmed by 6 bases and J by 8 bases, leaving 17 bases between them. The CDR3 loop is CASRDSSRGYSPLHF. DNA for the CDR3: TGTGCCAGTAGGGACAGCAGCCGAGGATATTCACCCCTCCACTTT.

This chain joins TRBV7-3 and TRBJ2-1; TRBD1 is a possible D gene (6 bases). The CDR3 runs to 15 residues. Germline lookup yields CDR1 SGHTA and CDR2 FQGTGA. Trimming stripped 0 bases from V and 5 bases from J, with 11 bases between. CDR3 protein: CASSLTGGTDNEQFF. Here the CDR3 DNA reads TGTGCCAGCAGCTTAACAGGGGGAACGGACAATGAGCAGTTCTTC. The full variable domain, in which reference TRBV7-3 and TRBJ2-1 provide the parts outside the CDR3, is GAGVSQTPSNKVTEKGKYVELRCDPISGHTALYWYRQSLGQGPEFLIYFQGTGAADDSGLPNDRFFAVRPEGSVSTLKIQRTERGDSAVYLCASSLTGGTDNEQFFGPGTRLTVL.

This clone was counted a few times. This chain connects TRBV6-6 to TRBJ1-1; unclear D gene. Germline V lookup: CDR1 MNHNY, CDR2 SVGAGI (reference sequence). The V and J ends lost 4 bases and 5 bases respectively, with 11 bases between them. This CDR3 is built from 13 residues. The chain's CDR3 is CASSWRVETEAFF. The CDR3 DNA reads as TGTGCCAGCAGTTGGAGAGTGGAGACTGAAGCTTTCTTT.

This clone appeared a single time. The CDR3: CASSHGWLDRGFPNEKLFF. For the CDR3, the DNA is TGTGCCAGCAGCCATGGCTGGTTGGACAGGGGATTTCCTAATGAAAAACTGTTTTTT. The V and J genes are TRBV21-1 and TRBJ1-4; TRBD1 is taken as the D call from the table, unchecked against the DNA. TRBV21-1 constitutes a pseudogene. This CDR3 region has 19 residues.

The table lists this clone with a count of one. At one end the junction does not follow the germline gene, possibly because of a read error. The rearrangement joins TRBV5-8 to TRBJ2-6; TRBD1 matches at 7 bases. The CDR3 loop spans 18 amino acids. Germline V gene lookup returns CDR1 SGHTS and CDR2 YDEGEE. CDR3 loop: CASLRDSLDSSGANGLTF. CDR3 DNA sequence: TGTGCCAGTCTCCGGGACAGCTTAGATAGCTCTGGGGCCAACGGCCTGACTTTC.

V gene TRBV27 combines with J gene TRBJ1-2, with D possibly TRBD1 on 6 matching bases. The V end lost 3 bases, the J end lost 8 bases, and 13 bases lay between the germline ends. Germline loops: CDR1 MNHEY, CDR2 SMNVEV (reference sequence). This CDR3 is 13 amino acids long. This chain's CDR3 is CASSFTGSKGYTF. CDR3 coding DNA: TGTGCCAGCAGTTTCACAGGGTCGAAGGGCTACACCTTC.

This chain links TRBV18 with TRBJ2-3; 15 nucleotides align to TRBD2. After removal of 2 bases from V and 1 base from J, the junction contained 7 bases not matched to a gene. The CDR3 loop spans 19 amino acids. Germline lookup yields CDR1 KGHSH and CDR2 LQKENI. The CDR3: CASSPRGLAGGFGTDTQYF. The CDR3 bases are TGTGCCAGCTCACCAAGGGGACTAGCGGGAGGATTCGGCACAGATACGCAGTATTTT.

The genes are TRBV12-5 and TRBJ1-2, with TRBD1 identical over 9 bases. V lost 5 bases, J lost 6 bases, and 4 bases stayed unmatched. CDR1 is LGHNT, CDR2 FRNRAP, per germline. The CDR3 contains 13 residues. CDR3 protein: CASGARDRDGYTF. Here the CDR3 DNA reads TGTGCTAGTGGTGCTCGGGACAGGGATGGCTACACCTTC.

The chain is built from TRBV7-9 and TRBJ2-7; TRBD2 agrees at 8 bases. CDR3 length equals 14 residues. CDR1 is SEHNR, CDR2 FQNEAQ, per germline (reference sequence). Losses at the gene ends were 5 bases for V and 1 base for J; bases not matched to a gene: 4. The CDR3 here is CASSETSASYEQYF. CDR3 DNA sequence: TGTGCCAGCAGCGAGACTAGCGCTTCCTACGAGCAGTACTTC.

V usage is TRBV5-4 and J usage is TRBJ1-2; the match to TRBD1 covers 8 bases. With V trimmed by 6 bases and J by 7 bases, 5 bases remained unmatched. Germline V lookup: CDR1 SGHNT, CDR2 YYREEE (reference sequence). The CDR3 has 12 residues. CDR3 nucleotide sequence: TGTGCCAGCACCCAGGGGGCCGCTGGCTACACCTTC. It specifies CASTQGAAGYTF.

This clone was picked up one time. This rearrangement joins TRBV7-9 to TRBJ2-2; D perhaps matches TRBD2 (6 bases). CDR3 length: 15 residues. CDR1 SEHNR and CDR2 FQNEAQ come from the germline V gene (reference sequence). The ends were cut back, 2 bases at V and 4 bases at J, with 11 bases in the middle. The CDR3 reads CASSLRNGGTGELFF. CDR3 bases: TGTGCCAGCAGCTTACGGAACGGGGGCACCGGGGAGCTGTTTTTT.

This rearrangement joins TRBV19 to TRBJ1-4; 8 bases are shared with TRBD1. CDR3 length: 12 amino acids. Trimming cost V 11 bases and J 8 bases; bases outside gene matches: 7. Germline V gives CDR1 LNHDA, CDR2 SQIVND (reference sequence). CDR3 sequence: CASGQVGEKLFF. The CDR3 DNA reads as TGTGCCTCGGGACAGGTGGGCGAAAAACTGTTTTTT.

This rearrangement joins TRBV6-4 to TRBJ1-3; D uncertain. Germline V gene lookup returns CDR1 MRHNA and CDR2 SNTAGT. V lost 0 bases, J lost 0 bases, and 9 bases lay in between. The CDR3 sequence is 16 residues long. As DNA, the CDR3 is TGTGCCAGCAGTGACTCTTTGCGGAGCTCTGGAAACACCATATATTTT. Translation: CASSDSLRSSGNTIYF.

The CDR3 sequence is CASSEETPPNTEAFF. The CDR3 region has the DNA TGTGCCAGCAGTGAGGAGACGCCGCCGAACACTGAAGCTTTCTTT. This chain joins TRBV2 and TRBJ1-1; D remains ambiguous. The germline V gene encodes CDR1 SNHLY and CDR2 FYNNEI. V was clipped by 3 bases and J by 1 base, with 12 bases between them. The CDR3 totals 15 residues.